Following are 28 T cell receptor beta chains from one sample sequenced in a study of T cell clonality in common variable immunodeficiency. Study-level results: Reportedly, TCR beta sequences from common variable immunodeficiency showed fewer deletions and N-nucleotide insertions.

Clones were sequenced by immunoSEQ multiplex PCR, and TCRdb holds only the in-frame ones, with some missing. The sample shows 20,000 to 30,000 clones, none of them appearing just once. No antigen has been identified for these receptors. Material for sequencing was peripheral blood mononuclear cells. These receptors came from a human donor with common variable immunodeficiency.

In its sample, this clone was seen a few times. From the germline J gene comes the end of the CDR3, since the read stops 3 residues before it. The V call is TRBV2, the J call TRBJ2-7, with D possibly TRBD2 on 5 matching bases. CDR3 size: 17 residues. Germline V lookup: CDR1 SNHLY, CDR2 FYNNEI. V was clipped by 2 bases and J by 3 bases, with 20 bases between them. The CDR3 is CASSESGLVRALYEQYF. The sequenced part of the CDR3 DNA is TGTGCCAGCAGTGAAAGCGGTCTGGTCCGAGCTCTCTACGAG.

This clone has a handful of counts. The CDR3 extends 3 residues past the end of the read, so its final part is completed from the germline J gene. The J gene is TRBJ1-5, the V gene TRBV2; no clear D gene. This CDR3 spans 14 amino acids. CDR1 is SNHLY, CDR2 FYNNEI, per germline. The V end lost 3 bases, the J end lost 6 bases, and 12 bases lay between the germline ends. The part of the CDR3 DNA that was read is TGTGCCAGCAGTGACGTCGCCTTAGCTCAGCCC. It yields the protein CASSDVALAQP. The CDR3 in full is CASSDVALAQPQHF. The full variable domain, its missing parts supplied by reference TRBV2 and TRBJ1-5, is EPEVTQTPSHQVTQMGQEVILRCVPISNHLYFYWYRQILGQKVEFLVSFYNNEISEKSEIFDDQFSVERPDGSNFTLKIRSTKLEDSAMYFCASSDVALAQPQHFGDGTRLSIL.

This clone appeared a few times. The CDR3 is cut off 3 residues early in the read; its end comes from the germline J gene. The chain joins TRBV30 to TRBJ1-4, with TRBD1 identical over 9 bases. Germline CDR1 reads GTSNPN; CDR2 reads SVGIG (reference sequence). The CDR3 has 19 residues. The sequenced CDR3 bases are TGTGCCTGGAGCCAACCGGGACAGGGATATCGGGACGTGGCTTGGAAA. Its protein product is CAWSQPGQGYRDVAWK. The complete CDR3 sequence is CAWSQPGQGYRDVAWKLFF.

A word on this clone: The missing CDR3 end, 3 residues past where the read stops, is filled in from the germline J gene. This rearrangement joins TRBV7-9 to TRBJ1-1; D possibly corresponds to TRBD1 (5 bases). Germline assignment: CDR1 SEHNR and CDR2 FQNEAQ (reference sequence). Trimming removed 10 bases at V and 0 bases at J, with 9 bases between. The CDR3 extends over 12 amino acids. CDR3 region: CATRALNTEAFF. The sequenced part of the CDR3 DNA is TGTGCCACCAGGGCCCTGAACACTGAA.

A few counts support this clone. The observed sequence ends 3 residues before the CDR3 terminus, with the missing tail filled in from the germline J gene. The chain is built from TRBV5-1 and TRBJ1-1, with TRBD1 as a possible D gene (5 bases). This CDR3 spans 16 amino acids. Germline V gives CDR1 SGHRS, CDR2 YFSETQ. V lost 4 bases and J lost 1, with 17 bases in between. CDR3 bases read: TGCGCCAGCAGCCGTTCTCAACAGGTGGAGAACACTGAA. Translated, it gives CASSRSQQVENTE. The CDR3 reads in full as CASSRSQQVENTEAFF.

As for this clone: The read is 3 residues too short to cover the CDR3 end, so that end is filled in from the germline J gene. J is TRBJ1-1 and V is TRBV7-3; possibly TRBD1 for D (5 bases). This CDR3 comprises 14 residues. Trimming shortened V by 2 bases and J by 1 base, and 8 bases separated the two germline ends. In germline, CDR1 is SGHTA, CDR2 FQGTGA. The chain's CDR3 is CASSLSGGNTEAFF. The CDR3 DNA, read in part, is TGTGCCAGCAGCTTATCCGGGGGGAACACTGAA.

There are many counts of this clone. The CDR3 extends 3 residues past the end of the read, so its final part is completed from the germline J gene. The genes are TRBV5-5 and TRBJ2-3; 9 nucleotides align to TRBD1. This CDR3 has 15 amino acids. The V gene's germline CDR1 is SGHKS and CDR2 YYEKEE (reference sequence). V gave up 3 bases and J gave up 5 bases; unmatched junction bases: 7. The CDR3 spells CASSSTGGRGDTQYF. The CDR3 DNA, read in part, is TGTGCCAGCAGCTCGACAGGGGGACGGGGAGATACG. The whole variable domain, remainder taken from reference TRBV5-5 and TRBJ2-3, is DAGVTQSPTHLIKTRGQQVTLRCSPISGHKSVSWYQQVLGQGPQFIFQYYEKEERGRGNFPDRFSARQFPNYSSELNVNALLLGDSALYLCASSSTGGRGDTQYFGPGTRLTVL.

In this sample, this clone turned up many times. The missing CDR3 end, 3 residues past where the read stops, is filled in from the germline J gene. The chain is built from TRBV20-1 and TRBJ2-3, with 9 bases that match TRBD2. The CDR3 has 14 amino acids. CDR1 and CDR2 (germline): DFQATT, SNEGSKA (reference sequence). The J segment lost 4 bases and the V segment lost 6 bases, leaving 8 bases of the junction unmatched. CDR3 sequence: CSAHPQRGADTQYF. The CDR3 bases that were read are TGCAGTGCCCACCCCCAGCGGGGGGCAGATACG.

There are many counts of this clone. The CDR3 end is not reached by the read, which stops 3 residues before it; the germline J gene fills it in. The gene calls are TRBV10-3 and TRBJ2-1, with D possibly being TRBD2 (6 bases). This CDR3 region has 13 residues. V lost 2 bases, J lost 6 bases, and 8 bases lay in between. Germline assignment: CDR1 ENHRY and CDR2 SYGVKD. The covered CDR3 bases are TGTGCCATCAGTGAGCAGGGAGGCAATGAG. Translation: CAISEQGGNE. The whole CDR3 sequence reads CAISEQGGNEQFF.

This clone was detected ten times or more. The read finishes 3 residues shy of the CDR3 end, and the germline J gene is used to complete it. This rearrangement joins TRBV20-1 to TRBJ2-6, with 7 bases identical to TRBD1. The germline CDR1 and CDR2 sequences are DFQATT and SNEGSKA (reference sequence). The CDR3 is 16 amino acids. V trimming: 5 bases; J trimming: 0 bases; junction bases outside the gene matches: 7. The CDR3 here is CSALQGSSSGANVLTF. The sequenced part of the CDR3 DNA is TGCAGTGCTTTACAGGGGTCAAGCTCTGGGGCCAACGTC.

There are many counts of this clone. The read falls 3 residues short of the CDR3 end, and the missing part is taken from the germline J gene. The J gene is TRBJ2-1, the V gene TRBV29-1; TRBD1 agrees at 10 bases. Trimming at V came to 5 bases and at J to 8 bases, leaving 6 bases not matched to a gene. The CDR3 consists of 13 residues. The germline gives CDR1 SQVTM, CDR2 ANQGSEA. This chain's CDR3 is CSVLGQGEYEQFF. The CDR3 DNA, read in part, is TGCAGCGTTTTAGGACAGGGGGAGTATGAG.

The sample holds a few counts of this clone. The read stops 3 residues short of the end of the CDR3; the missing end is completed from the germline J gene. V is TRBV30 and J is TRBJ1-1; the D is unclear. Trimming removed 4 bases at V and 1 base at J, with 7 bases between. From germline, CDR1 is GTSNPN and CDR2 SVGIG (reference sequence). The CDR3 covers 12 residues. The covered CDR3 bases are TGTGCCTGGACTAACAGGAACACTGAA. Protein: CAWTNRNTE. The full-length CDR3 reads as CAWTNRNTEAFF.

Comments on this clone: The sequenced fragment ends 3 residues before the CDR3 boundary, so the rest is inferred from the germline J gene. The rearrangement uses TRBV7-9 and TRBJ2-2; 8 nucleotides line up with TRBD1. CDR1 is SEHNR, CDR2 FQNEAQ, per germline (reference sequence). CDR3 length: 15 amino acids. The V and J ends lost 3 bases and 3 bases, in that order; junction bases with no gene match: 3. The part of the CDR3 DNA that was read is TGTGCCAGCAGCTTGACAGGGGCGGACACCGGGGAG. Residues: CASSLTGADTGE. The complete CDR3 sequence is CASSLTGADTGELFF.

With regard to this clone: The CDR3 end lies 3 residues beyond the end of the read and is filled in from the germline J gene. The chain combines TRBV6-2 or TRBV6-3 with TRBJ2-7; 10 bases line up with TRBD2. The CDR3 runs 16 residues. Trimming cost V 2 bases and J 4 bases; bases outside gene matches: 8. Germline CDR1 is MNHEY and CDR2 is SVGEGT. This CDR3 reads CASSYKLAGGAYEQYF. The sequenced part of the CDR3 DNA is TGTGCCAGCAGTTACAAATTAGCGGGGGGCGCTTACGAG.

This clone was counted a few times. The CDR3 end lies 3 residues beyond the end of the read and is filled in from the germline J gene. The rearrangement joins TRBV19 to TRBJ2-5; TRBD1 is a possible D gene (5 bases). Germline V gives CDR1 LNHDA, CDR2 SQIVND (reference sequence). This CDR3 is 12 amino acids long. V lost 6 bases and J 3 bases, leaving 8 bases between the germline ends. CDR3 protein: CASRSTEETQYF. CDR3 DNA, as far as it was read: TGTGCCAGTAGATCGACAGAAGAGACC.

This clone was recorded many times. The read comes to an end 3 residues before the CDR3 does, leaving the germline J gene to fill in the end. The chain couples TRBV20-1 to TRBJ2-5; TRBD2 matches 9 bases. In germline, CDR1 is DFQATT, CDR2 SNEGSKA (reference sequence). V lost 5 bases to trimming and J lost 1 base; unmatched junction nucleotides: 8. The CDR3 covers 15 residues. CDR3 DNA (partial): TGCAGTGCTGGAGTTAGCGGGGGATTCCAAGAGACC. Translating it yields CSAGVSGGFQET. The complete CDR3 protein is CSAGVSGGFQETQYF.

About this clone: The read comes to an end 3 residues before the CDR3 does, leaving the germline J gene to fill in the end. This rearrangement joins TRBV19 to TRBJ1-1; 7 nucleotides align to TRBD1. V lost 4 bases and J lost 0; bases outside the gene matches: 5. CDR1 and CDR2 from the germline V gene are LNHDA and SQIVND (reference sequence). There are 15 residues in the CDR3. The sequenced CDR3 bases are TGTGCCAGTAGTACAGGGGGGACGATGAACACTGAA. Protein product: CASSTGGTMNTE. The entire CDR3 is CASSTGGTMNTEAFF.

This clone was seen a handful of times. The read falls 3 residues short of the CDR3 end, and the missing part is taken from the germline J gene. The chain uses TRBV19 and TRBJ1-2; the match to TRBD1 covers 9 bases. This CDR3 is 12 amino acids long. Germline lookup yields CDR1 LNHDA and CDR2 SQIVND (reference sequence). The sequenced CDR3 bases are TGTGCCAGTAGTTACAGGGGGCACGGC. Its protein product is CASSYRGHG. The full-length CDR3 reads as CASSYRGHGYTF. Drawing the rest from reference TRBV19 and TRBJ1-2, the complete variable domain is DGGITQSPKYLFRKEGQNVTLSCEQNLNHDAMYWYRQDPGQGLRLIYYSQIVNDFQKGDIAEGYSVSREKKESFPLTVTSAQKNPTAFYLCASSYRGHGYTFGSGTRLTVV.

This clone has a handful of counts. The read stops 3 residues short of the end of the CDR3; the missing end is completed from the germline J gene. This sequence joins TRBV2 and TRBJ2-2; D remains ambiguous. The CDR3 covers 14 residues. Germline CDR1 is SNHLY and CDR2 is FYNNEI. Trimming shortened V by 8 bases and J by 0 bases, and 10 bases separated the two germline ends. CDR3 DNA (partial): TGTGCCAGCGGGCGCGAGCCGAACACCGGGGAG. It encodes CASGREPNTGE. The CDR3, in full, reads CASGREPNTGELFF.

This clone was counted between two and nine times. The CDR3 is cut off 3 residues early in the read; its end comes from the germline J gene. The chain joins TRBV18 to TRBJ2-7; 9 positions agree with TRBD2. Germline CDR1 is KGHSH and CDR2 is LQKENI. Unmatched junction bases numbered 15, after V lost 4 bases and J lost 2 bases. The CDR3 has 18 residues. The sequenced part of the CDR3 DNA is TGTGCCAGCTCACGGGGGGCTAGCGGGGATTATGCCCCCTACGAG. It encodes CASSRGASGDYAPYE. The CDR3 as a whole reads CASSRGASGDYAPYEQYF.

This clone has at least ten counts. Partial CDR3 DNA: TGTGCCAGCAAAGCGGTTACCTTCACAGATACG. It encodes CASKAVTFTDT. The entire CDR3 protein is CASKAVTFTDTQYF. The chain joins TRBV2 to TRBJ2-3; D possibly corresponds to TRBD2 (5 bases). The read comes to an end 3 residues before the CDR3 does, leaving the germline J gene to fill in the end. The CDR3 has 14 amino acids. Germline values: CDR1 SNHLY, CDR2 FYNNEI. The V end was cut by 7 bases, the J end by 2 bases, with 13 bases between.

There are a few counts of this clone. The sequence runs out 3 residues before the end of the CDR3; the remainder is reconstructed from the germline J gene. The chain employs TRBV5-1 and TRBJ2-7; tentatively, D is TRBD1 (6 bases). Germline V gene lookup returns CDR1 SGHRS and CDR2 YFSETQ. The CDR3 consists of 15 residues. Deletions cut 1 base from V and 2 bases from J, with 13 bases between. The CDR3 DNA, read in part, is TGCGCCAGCAGCTTGTTGCCAGGGGCGACCTACGAG. As protein: CASSLLPGATYE. The CDR3 in full is CASSLLPGATYEQYF.

In its sample, this clone was seen many times. Read coverage stops 3 residues before the CDR3 terminus; the germline J gene supplies the remainder. This chain links TRBV30 with TRBJ2-1, with D maybe TRBD2 (6 bases). Trimming left V 0 bases short and J 4 bases short, with 10 bases between. This CDR3 is 14 amino acids long. Per the germline V gene, CDR1 is GTSNPN and CDR2 is SVGIG (reference sequence). The CDR3 DNA, read in part, is TGTGCCTGGAGTGTAGCGGGCAGTTACAATGAG. Its translation: CAWSVAGSYNE. The CDR3 reads in full as CAWSVAGSYNEQFF.

A note on this clone: The read terminates 3 residues ahead of where the CDR3 ends, so the germline J gene completes it. The chain links TRBV20-1 to TRBJ1-5; TRBD1 aligns across 7 bases. Germline CDR1 is DFQATT and CDR2 is SNEGSKA (reference sequence). The V segment lost 6 bases and the J segment 2 bases; nucleotides outside the gene matches: 10. The CDR3 length is 15 residues. Incomplete CDR3 DNA: TGCAGTGCCTCACAGGGGCCGCAGGGCAATCAGCCC. It encodes CSASQGPQGNQP. The whole CDR3 protein reads CSASQGPQGNQPQHF.

This clone was found many times. The read ends 3 residues shy of where the CDR3 ends; the end is completed using the germline J gene. This rearrangement joins TRBV14 to TRBJ2-3; TRBD2 matches at 7 bases. J lost 6 bases, V lost 6 bases, and 3 bases had no gene match. The CDR3 contains 12 residues. Germline CDR1 is SGHDN and CDR2 is FVKESK. The part of the CDR3 DNA that was read is TGTGCCAGCAGGAGTAGCGGGGATACG. It is translated as CASRSSGDT. The full-length CDR3 reads as CASRSSGDTQYF. Filled out from reference TRBV14 and TRBJ2-3, the complete variable domain reads EAGVTQFPSHSVIEKGQTVTLRCDPISGHDNLYWYRRVMGKEIKFLLHFVKESKQDESGMPNNRFLAERTGGTYSTLKVQPAELEDSGVYFCASRSSGDTQYFGPGTRLTVL.

This clone was seen more than once but under ten times. The read halts 3 residues ahead of the CDR3 end, with the missing end drawn from the germline J gene. The rearrangement links TRBV2 to TRBJ1-2; D is ambiguous. Germline lookup yields CDR1 SNHLY and CDR2 FYNNEI. The CDR3 has 11 amino acids. The CDR3 sequence is CASKITAGYTF. The sequenced part of the CDR3 DNA is TGTGCCAGCAAAATAACAGCAGGC.

Remarks on this clone: The CDR3 is cut off 3 residues early in the read; its end comes from the germline J gene. The chain carries TRBV7-6 and TRBJ2-7; 10 nucleotides line up with TRBD2. Germline V CDR1 and CDR2: SGHVS, FNYEAQ. This CDR3 contains 16 residues. V dropped 5 bases and J dropped 0; count of bases not matched to a gene: 7. The CDR3 is CASSPVAGGLSYEQYF. The covered CDR3 bases are TGTGCCAGCAGCCCTGTAGCGGGGGGCCTCTCCTACGAG. Combining the CDR3 with reference TRBV7-6 and TRBJ2-7 gives the whole variable domain GAGVSQSPRYKVTKRGQDVALRCDPISGHVSLYWYRQALGQGPEFLTYFNYEAQQDKSGLPNDRFSAERPEGSISTLTIQRTEQRDSAMYRCASSPVAGGLSYEQYFGPGTRLTVT.

This clone is classed as medium-sized (0.01 to 0.1%). The CDR3 end is not reached by the read, which stops 3 residues before it; the germline J gene fills it in. The chain combines TRBV2 with TRBJ2-3, with D maybe TRBD1 (6 bases). CDR1 is SNHLY and CDR2 is FYNNEI in the germline V gene. The V end was cut by 6 bases, the J end by 0 bases, with 10 bases between. The CDR3 spans 14 residues. The covered CDR3 bases are TGTGCCAGCAGACTTGACAGGAGCACAGATACG. This encodes CASRLDRSTDT. The full CDR3 sequence reads CASRLDRSTDTQYF. Together with reference TRBV2 and TRBJ2-3, the CDR3 gives the full variable domain: EPEVTQTPSHQVTQMGQEVILRCVPISNHLYFYWYRQILGQKVEFLVSFYNNEISEKSEIFDDQFSVERPDGSNFTLKIRSTKLEDSAMYFCASRLDRSTDTQYFGPGTRLTVL.